This is a list of T cell receptor beta chains from one sample in a study of molecular identifiers for immune sequencing clone quantification. TCRdb analysed the PCR reads with MiXCR anew, one entry per CDR3 protein. The sample yields some 650,000 distinct CDR3 sequences, about 20% seen once. The specimen sequenced was naive CD8+ T cells from blood, with Jurkat cell RNA spiked in. The receptors stem from a human donor in good health. Some libraries in this study had Jurkat cell RNA spiked in. Both conserved end residues are trimmed from each CDR3. Each record gives: CDR3 length, V gene, clone size, J gene, CDR3 protein. Rows give clone size only sometimes, using once, few, many, or a class for an expanded clone.

13	TRBV6-2/TRBV6-3	many	TRBJ2-3	ASSYSNPAADTQY
11	TRBV5-3	once	TRBJ1-5	ASSWTTSQPRH
12	TRBV4-3	many	TRBJ1-1	ASSQFGGGTEAF
10	TRBV6-5	many	TRBJ2-7	ASSPSYYEQY
12	TRBV5-4	many	TRBJ1-1	ASSLVGGGDEAF
14	TRBV10-2	many	TRBJ2-3	ASSDPVQFSTDTQY
14	TRBV4-3	many	TRBJ2-7	ASSLKTGTGVYEQY
11	TRBV24-1	few	TRBJ2-7	ATSDTGGYEQY
14	TRBV6-6	NA	TRBJ1-4	ASSDLTLDLNEKLF
13	TRBV27	many	TRBJ2-7	ASSPELTETYEQY
13	TRBV12-3/TRBV12-4	many	TRBJ2-5	ASTRLAGDQETQY
14	TRBV3-1	NA	TRBJ2-7	ASSQGFSGITYEQY
13	TRBV4-3	NA	TRBJ2-7	ASSGGASGGYEQY
12	TRBV10-2	many	TRBJ1-5	ASSGFRGWEPQH
11	TRBV29-1	many	TRBJ2-7	SVEVQTGFEQY
12	TRBV30	few	TRBJ1-1	AWSLQGYGTEAF
12	TRBV5-4	many	TRBJ2-1	ASSIGTSADEQF
19	TRBV3-1	few	TRBJ2-1	ASSQEASGLTIFSSYNEQF
12	TRBV28	many	TRBJ1-1	ASSPRTDHTEAF
13	TRBV4-3	NA	TRBJ1-1	ASSQDRFRNTEAF
13	TRBV28	many	TRBJ2-2	ASSLYRENTGELF
14	TRBV9	NA	TRBJ2-5	ASSPGTSGRAETQY
13	TRBV19	NA	TRBJ2-1	ASSIAAYLKNEQF
12	TRBV27	many	TRBJ2-7	ASSLAATQYEQY
9	TRBV2	many	TRBJ2-7	ASRNTPEQY
14	TRBV27	NA	TRBJ2-3	ASSSISGSYTDTQY
12	TRBV9	many	TRBJ1-1	ASSVQPIDPEAF
12	TRBV19	many	TRBJ2-7	ASSTDKGPYEQY
16	TRBV23-1	many	TRBJ1-1	ASSQSCFGQCMNTEAF
12	TRBV9	few	TRBJ2-3	ASSVSLGTDTQY
15	TRBV7-2	NA	TRBJ2-5	ASSLAWIGTLGETRY
12	TRBV4-1	many	TRBJ2-3	ASSPPEVLDTQY
13	TRBV7-2	many	TRBJ1-5	ASSLDRAGPTAQH